This T cell receptor beta chain emerged from a study of blood T cell repertoires in COVID-19. On the study more broadly: Samples representing acute and convalescent COVID-19 were sourced from the United States, Italy and Spain. Nucleic acid was either cDNA or gDNA, and it came from T cells, B-cell-depleted T cells, or PBMCs.

In this sample, this clone turned up once. Per the original data handling: Reference gene primer amplification in the assay estimated nucleated cell counts. Measured with immunoSEQ multiplex PCR; TCRdb has only the in-frame clones, and not every one. D and trimming come from the DNA, and the V and J calls and clone size come from that table. The sample carries about 200,000 clones, about 90% recorded once. The clonotype was recovered from a woman in her 70s with acute or convalescent COVID-19. Source material: peripheral blood.

CDR3 sequence reads: CASSPTRGPNEKLFF. The CDR3 DNA reads TGTGCCAGCAGTCCAACCAGGGGGCCTAATGAAAAACTGTTTTTT. This chain links TRBV2 with TRBJ1-4; 8 positions agree with TRBD1. The CDR3 has 15 residues. Trimming took 5 bases from V and 3 from J; bases not matched to a gene: 5. The germline V gene has CDR1 SNHLY and CDR2 FYNNEI.